The 14 T cell receptor beta chains below were found in one sample sequenced in a study of spatial heterogeneity in lung cancer. Findings and caveats of the study: Tracking of tumor mutation counts was seen in expanded intratumoral alpha and beta TCR counts.

TCRdb used MiXCR to reprocess the 5' RACE reads, holding one entry per CDR3 protein. Here the sample spans about 5,000 distinct CDR3 sequences, approximately 14% being singletons. The antigens these receptors bind are not known. Described time point: sample taken at primary tumor resection. The sample consisted of lung tumor tissue, taken at surgery. These receptors were collected from a female donor with early-stage non-small cell lung cancer.

In its sample, this clonotype was seen many times. The chain carries TRBV7-6 and TRBJ2-3; either TRBD1 or TRBD2 may fit D (5 bases each). From germline, CDR1 is SGHVS and CDR2 FNYEAQ. The CDR3 contains 13 residues. V was cut by 5 bases and J by 4 bases, with 10 bases left in between. The CDR3 reads CASSPRGADTQYF. CDR3 nucleotide sequence: TGTGCCAGCAGCCCCAGAGGGGCAGATACGCAGTATTTT.

By share, this clonotype ranks as medium-sized. The V call is TRBV7-6, the J call TRBJ2-5; the match to TRBD2 covers 11 bases. Germline CDR1 SGHVS, CDR2 FNYEAQ. Unmatched junction bases numbered 11, after V lost 5 bases and J lost 0 bases. The CDR3 runs 18 residues. CDR3 DNA sequence: TGTGCCAGCAGCAGACTAGCGGGGCCAAGAAACTACCAAGAGACCCAGTACTTC. Its translation: CASSRLAGPRNYQETQYF.

This clonotype qualifies as medium-sized. This chain uses TRBV20-1 with TRBJ2-5; 11 nucleotides match TRBD1. The CDR3 extends over 15 amino acids. Germline loops: CDR1 DFQATT, CDR2 SNEGSKA (reference sequence). Trimming cost V 6 bases and J 4 bases; bases outside gene matches: 10. The DNA for the CDR3 is TGCAGTGCAACTCTCGGACAGGGGGCGCGAGAGACCCAGTACTTC. This translates into CSATLGQGARETQYF.

Relative to its sample, this clonotype is medium-sized. V and J are TRBV7-9 and TRBJ2-2; TRBD2 might be the D (6 bases). The germline V gene has CDR1 SEHNR and CDR2 FQNEAQ (reference sequence). This CDR3 is 14 amino acids long. V was pared by 8 bases and J by 1 base, with 11 bases between. The CDR3 DNA is TGTGCCAGCGGGAAGGAGGGGAACACCGGGGAGCTGTTTTTT. Protein: CASGKEGNTGELFF.

Within the sample, this clonotype is large. The chain has TRBV7-8 and TRBJ2-2, with TRBD2 matching 9 bases. The V gene end was trimmed by 1 base and the J gene end by 6 bases; junction bases not matched to a gene: 6. Germline CDR1 reads SGHVS; CDR2 reads FQNEAQ. The CDR3 totals 16 residues. The CDR3: CASSLDGGGAAGELFF. CDR3 sequence (DNA): TGTGCCAGCAGCTTAGACGGCGGGGGGGCCGCCGGGGAGCTGTTTTTT.

This clonotype is medium-sized. V usage is TRBV20-1 and J usage is TRBJ2-3; 7 nucleotides align to TRBD1. Trimming removed 0 bases from V and 5 bases from J; junction bases left unmatched: 11. Looked up from germline, CDR1 is DFQATT and CDR2 is SNEGSKA (reference sequence). This CDR3 has 16 amino acids. The CDR3, as DNA: TGCAGTGCTAGAGACCAGGGACAGCTTGTTGGAGATACGCAGTATTTT. As protein: CSARDQGQLVGDTQYF.

V usage is TRBV5-1 and J usage is TRBJ2-5; the match to TRBD2 covers 14 bases. V lost 5 bases to trimming and J lost 0 bases; unmatched junction nucleotides: 9. CDR1 is SGHRS and CDR2 is YFSETQ in the germline V gene. The CDR3 length is 18 residues. The CDR3 spells CASRAGTSGGLYQETQYF. Here the CDR3 DNA reads TGCGCCAGCAGGGCCGGGACTAGCGGGGGACTCTACCAAGAGACCCAGTACTTC.

Judged by abundance, this clonotype is medium-sized. The V gene is TRBV28, the J gene TRBJ2-3, with 10 nucleotides matching TRBD2. The CDR3 loop spans 15 amino acids. Germline CDR1 and CDR2: MDHEN and SYDVKM. V shed 6 bases, J shed 0 bases, and the junction held 3 bases outside the gene matches. This chain's CDR3 is CASSEGLASTDTQYF. CDR3 DNA sequence: TGTGCCAGCAGCGAGGGACTAGCGAGCACAGATACGCAGTATTTT.

CDR3 nucleotide sequence: TGTGCCTGGAGCCACCGGGACAGGGGGCAGGATCAGCCCCAGCATTTT. Translated, it gives CAWSHRDRGQDQPQHF. This chain connects TRBV30 to TRBJ1-5, with 12 bases matching TRBD1. Germline lookup yields CDR1 GTSNPN and CDR2 SVGIG (reference sequence). CDR3 size: 16 residues. With 3 bases clipped from V and 5 bases from J, the junction kept 8 bases outside the gene matches. Supplemented by reference TRBV30 and TRBJ1-5, the full variable domain reads SQTIHQWPATLVQPVGSPLSLECTVEGTSNPNLYWYRQAAGRGLQLLFYSVGIGQISSEVPQNLSASRPQDRQFILSSKKLLLSDSGFYLCAWSHRDRGQDQPQHFGDGTRLSIL.

Within the sample, this clonotype is medium-sized (0.01 to 0.1%). This sequence joins TRBV7-9 and TRBJ1-1; 7 bases match TRBD1. This CDR3 region has 16 residues. Germline assignment: CDR1 SEHNR and CDR2 FQNEAQ (reference sequence). J lost 1 base, V lost 5 bases, and 10 bases had no gene match. This CDR3 is CASSRSPDRKNTEAFF. As DNA, the CDR3 is TGTGCCAGCAGCCGATCCCCGGACAGGAAGAACACTGAAGCTTTCTTT.

This clonotype showed up many times. This chain links TRBV11-3 with TRBJ2-2; tentatively, D is TRBD2 (6 bases). Germline CDR1 and CDR2: SGHNT and YENEEA. V shed 1 base and J shed 3 bases, with 9 bases lying between them. The CDR3 is 15 residues long. The CDR3 here is CASSLGSGDTGELFF. As DNA, the CDR3 is TGTGCCAGCAGCTTAGGTAGCGGTGACACCGGGGAGCTGTTTTTT.

This clonotype is classed as medium-sized (0.01 to 0.1%). V gene TRBV20-1 combines with J gene TRBJ1-1; TRBD1 matches at 9 bases. The CDR3 is made up of 15 amino acids. CDR1 and CDR2 from the germline V gene are DFQATT and SNEGSKA (reference sequence). The trim removed 3 bases at V and 7 bases at J, leaving 12 bases unmatched. This CDR3 reads CSARPPGTGRSEAFF. In DNA, the CDR3 is TGCAGTGCTAGGCCCCCCGGGACAGGGCGTAGTGAAGCTTTCTTT.

This chain links TRBV18 with TRBJ2-1, with D perhaps TRBD1 (6 bases). The CDR3 contains 14 residues. V lost 5 bases, J lost 2 bases, and 10 bases lay in between. Germline V lookup: CDR1 KGHSH, CDR2 LQKENI. CDR3 nucleotides: TGTGCCAGCTCAGGACAGTTAACCTACAATGAGCAGTTCTTC. This translates into CASSGQLTYNEQFF. The full variable domain, with the rest looked up from reference TRBV18 and TRBJ2-1, is NAGVMQNPRHLVRRRGQEARLRCSPMKGHSHVYWYRQLPEEGLKFMVYLQKENIIDESGMPKERFSAEFPKEGPSILRIQQVVRGDSAAYFCASSGQLTYNEQFFGPGTRLTVL.

This clonotype showed up just a few times. V gene TRBV7-2 combines with J gene TRBJ2-3; TRBD2 aligns across 8 bases. The J segment lost 2 bases and the V segment lost 4 bases, leaving 8 bases of the junction unmatched. The V gene's germline CDR1 is SGHTA and CDR2 FQGNSA. The CDR3 is 16 residues long. The CDR3 region has the DNA TGTGCCAGCAGCTCCGGATTAGCGGGGATCACAGATACGCAGTATTTT. Protein sequence: CASSSGLAGITDTQYF.